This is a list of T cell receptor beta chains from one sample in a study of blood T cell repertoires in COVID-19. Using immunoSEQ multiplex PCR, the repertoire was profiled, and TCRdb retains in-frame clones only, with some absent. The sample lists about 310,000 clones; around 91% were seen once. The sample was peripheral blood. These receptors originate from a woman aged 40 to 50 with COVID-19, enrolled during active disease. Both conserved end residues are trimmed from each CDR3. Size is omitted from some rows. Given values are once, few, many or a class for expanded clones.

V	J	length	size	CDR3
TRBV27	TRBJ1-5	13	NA	ASSFQGQGAQPQH
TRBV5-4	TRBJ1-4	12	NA	ASSNGQINEKLF
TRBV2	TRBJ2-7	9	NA	ASSWTGQQY
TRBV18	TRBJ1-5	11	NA	ASGGQPNQPQH
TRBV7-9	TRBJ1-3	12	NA	ASSQGGSSNTIY
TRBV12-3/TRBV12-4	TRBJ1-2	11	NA	ASNGGGNYGYT
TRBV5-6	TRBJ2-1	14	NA	ASTHRAGPFRNEQF
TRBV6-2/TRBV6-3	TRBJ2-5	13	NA	ASSYTASAQETQY
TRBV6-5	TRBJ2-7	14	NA	ASSYSQGALNLEQY
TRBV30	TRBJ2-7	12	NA	AWSGLAGYYEQY
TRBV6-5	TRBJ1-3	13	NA	ASSIRRSSGNTIY
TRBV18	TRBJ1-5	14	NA	ASSPRSEGAGQPQH
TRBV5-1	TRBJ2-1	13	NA	ASSLATSGRDEQF
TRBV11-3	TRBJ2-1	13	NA	ASSPNSGSLDEQF
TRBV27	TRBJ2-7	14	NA	ASSFSGGDHSYEQY
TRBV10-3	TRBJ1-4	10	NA	AISEPGEKLF
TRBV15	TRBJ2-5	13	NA	ATQRASGGGETQY
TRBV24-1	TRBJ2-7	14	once	ATSESGTGSGHEQY
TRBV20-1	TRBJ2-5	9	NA	SARPLETQY
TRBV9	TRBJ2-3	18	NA	ASSTTFGTSGSSVRDTQY
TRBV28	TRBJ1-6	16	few	ASSSPDEGSSYNSPLH
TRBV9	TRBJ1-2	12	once	ASGTRGGGYGYT
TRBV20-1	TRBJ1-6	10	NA	SASAGERNSH
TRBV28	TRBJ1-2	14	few	ASRKRGRARGSGYT
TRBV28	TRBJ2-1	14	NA	ASSLGGTGFYNEQF
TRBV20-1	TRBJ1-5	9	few	SAPNRGPQH
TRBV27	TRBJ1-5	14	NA	ASSGYGVYSNQPQH
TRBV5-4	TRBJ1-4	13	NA	ASSLGGVTNEKLF
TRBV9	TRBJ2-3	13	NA	ASSFRQVLTDTQY
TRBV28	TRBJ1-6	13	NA	ASSLPRTGGSPLH
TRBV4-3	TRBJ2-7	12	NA	ASSQDRVSYEQY
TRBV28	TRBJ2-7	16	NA	ATEAKLAGGPVGYEQY
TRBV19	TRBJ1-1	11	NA	ATYSWAPQEAF
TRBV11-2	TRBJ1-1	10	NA	ASSHRVTEAF